This T cell receptor (beta chain) was profiled in a study of blood T cell repertoires in COVID-19. Turning to the study itself: Specimens from acute and convalescent COVID-19 originated in the United States, Italy and Spain. T cells, B-cell-depleted T cells, or PBMCs supplied cDNA or gDNA.

The CDR3 is 12 residues long. The V gene lost 4 bases and the J gene lost 4 bases, with 10 bases spanning the gap. Germline values: CDR1 GTSNPN, CDR2 SVGIG (reference sequence). Source study methods: Counts of nucleated cells, estimated from reference gene primer amplification, were obtained. Assay: immunoSEQ multiplex PCR; the TCRdb copy retains only in-frame clones and omits some. The V and J calls and clone size are taken from that table; D and trimming were inferred from the DNA. The sample shows 130,000 to 150,000 clones, just under 90% of them seen only once. This clonotype was sampled from a woman aged 40-49 years with acute or convalescent COVID-19. Sample: peripheral blood. The V call is TRBV30, the J call TRBJ1-2; D remains ambiguous. CDR3 sequence: CAWTRPAYGYTF. CDR3 bases: TGTGCCTGGACTAGACCTGCCTATGGCTACACCTTC. The full variable domain, in which reference TRBV30 and TRBJ1-2 provide the parts outside the CDR3, is SQTIHQWPATLVQPVGSPLSLECTVEGTSNPNLYWYRQAAGRGLQLLFYSVGIGQISSEVPQNLSASRPQDRQFILSSKKLLLSDSGFYLCAWTRPAYGYTFGSGTRLTVV.